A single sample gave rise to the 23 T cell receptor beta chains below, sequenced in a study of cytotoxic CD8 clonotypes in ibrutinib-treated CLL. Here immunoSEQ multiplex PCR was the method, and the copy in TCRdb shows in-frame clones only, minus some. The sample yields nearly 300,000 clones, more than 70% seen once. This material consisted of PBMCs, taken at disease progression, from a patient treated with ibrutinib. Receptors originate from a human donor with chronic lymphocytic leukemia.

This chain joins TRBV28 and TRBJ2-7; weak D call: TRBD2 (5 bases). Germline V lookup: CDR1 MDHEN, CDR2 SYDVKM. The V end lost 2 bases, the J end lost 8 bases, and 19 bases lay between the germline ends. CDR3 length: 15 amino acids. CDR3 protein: CASSLGLVLVPQQYF. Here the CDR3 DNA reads TGTGCCAGCAGTTTAGGACTGGTGTTGGTTCCCCAGCAGTACTTC.

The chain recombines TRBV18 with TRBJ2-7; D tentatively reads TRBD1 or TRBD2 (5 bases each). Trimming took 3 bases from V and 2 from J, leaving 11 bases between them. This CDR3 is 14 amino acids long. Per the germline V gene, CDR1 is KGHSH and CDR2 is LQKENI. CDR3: CASSPGDGPYEQYF. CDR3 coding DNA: TGTGCCAGCTCACCTGGGGACGGTCCCTACGAGCAGTACTTC.

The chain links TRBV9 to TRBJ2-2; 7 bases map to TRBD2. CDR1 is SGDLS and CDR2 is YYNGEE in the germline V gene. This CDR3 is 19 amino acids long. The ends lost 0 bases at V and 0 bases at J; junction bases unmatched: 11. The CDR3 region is CASSVDLLASGPNTGELFF. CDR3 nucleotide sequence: TGTGCCAGCAGCGTAGATCTGTTGGCTAGCGGTCCGAACACCGGGGAGCTGTTTTTT.

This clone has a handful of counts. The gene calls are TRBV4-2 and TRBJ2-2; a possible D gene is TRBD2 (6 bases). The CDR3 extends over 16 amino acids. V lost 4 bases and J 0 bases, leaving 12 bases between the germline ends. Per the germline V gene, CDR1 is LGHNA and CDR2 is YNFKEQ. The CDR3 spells CASSPPGVTNTGELFF. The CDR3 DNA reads TGTGCCAGCAGCCCCCCGGGGGTCACGAACACCGGGGAGCTGTTTTTT.

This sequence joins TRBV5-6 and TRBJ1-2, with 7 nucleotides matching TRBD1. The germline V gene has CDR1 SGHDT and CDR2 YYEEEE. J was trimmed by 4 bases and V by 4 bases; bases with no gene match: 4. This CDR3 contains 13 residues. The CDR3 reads CASSLTGFYGYTF. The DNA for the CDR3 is TGTGCCAGCAGCCTGACAGGGTTCTATGGCTACACCTTC. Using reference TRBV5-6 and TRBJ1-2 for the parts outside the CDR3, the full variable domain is DAGVTQSPTHLIKTRGQQVTLRCSPKSGHDTVSWYQQALGQGPQFIFQYYEEEERQRGNFPDRFSGHQFPNYSSELNVNALLLGDSALYLCASSLTGFYGYTFGSGTRLTVV.

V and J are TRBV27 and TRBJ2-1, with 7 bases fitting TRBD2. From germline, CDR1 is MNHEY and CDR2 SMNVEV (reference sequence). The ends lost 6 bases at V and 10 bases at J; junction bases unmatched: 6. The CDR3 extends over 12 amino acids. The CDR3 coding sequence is TGTGCCAGCAGCCGACCCGGGGGGGAGCAGTTCTTC. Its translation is CASSRPGGEQFF.

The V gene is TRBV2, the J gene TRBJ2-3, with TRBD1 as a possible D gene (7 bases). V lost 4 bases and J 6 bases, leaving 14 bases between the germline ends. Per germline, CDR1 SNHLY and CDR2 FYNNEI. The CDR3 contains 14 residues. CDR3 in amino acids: CASSGQGGGDTQYF. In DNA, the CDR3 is TGTGCCAGCAGTGGACAGGGTGGAGGGGATACGCAGTATTTT.

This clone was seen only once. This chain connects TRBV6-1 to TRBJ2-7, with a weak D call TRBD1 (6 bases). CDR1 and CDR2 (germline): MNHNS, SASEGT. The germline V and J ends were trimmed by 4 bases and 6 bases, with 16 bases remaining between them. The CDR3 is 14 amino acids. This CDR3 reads CASSVRAGESEQYF. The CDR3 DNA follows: TGTGCCAGCAGTGTGAGGGCAGGGGAGAGCGAGCAGTACTTC.

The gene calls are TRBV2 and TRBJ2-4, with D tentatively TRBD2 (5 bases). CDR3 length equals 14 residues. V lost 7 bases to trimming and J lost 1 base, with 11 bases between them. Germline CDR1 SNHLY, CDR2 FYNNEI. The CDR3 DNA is TGTGCCAGCATCGACGGGGTGGCCAAAAACATTCAGTACTTC. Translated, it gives CASIDGVAKNIQYF.

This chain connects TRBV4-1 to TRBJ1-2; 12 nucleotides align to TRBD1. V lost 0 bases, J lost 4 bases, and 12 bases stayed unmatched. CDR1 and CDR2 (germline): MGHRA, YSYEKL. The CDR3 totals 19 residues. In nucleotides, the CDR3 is TGCGCCAGCAGCCAAGATCCGACGGGACAGGGGGCATTGGGCTATGGCTACACCTTC. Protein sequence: CASSQDPTGQGALGYGYTF.

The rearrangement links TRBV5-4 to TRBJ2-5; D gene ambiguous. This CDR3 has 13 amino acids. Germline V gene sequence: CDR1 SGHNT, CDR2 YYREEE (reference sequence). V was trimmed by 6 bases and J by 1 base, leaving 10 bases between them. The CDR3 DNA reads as TGTGCCAGCAATGAGCCATTCCAAGAGACCCAGTACTTC. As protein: CASNEPFQETQYF.

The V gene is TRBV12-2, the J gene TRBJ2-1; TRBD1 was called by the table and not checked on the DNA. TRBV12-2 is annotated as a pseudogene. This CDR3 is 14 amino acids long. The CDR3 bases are TGTGCAAGTCGCTTAGTAGGCCCGACAGGGTTGCAGTTCTTC. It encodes CASRLVGPTGLQFF.

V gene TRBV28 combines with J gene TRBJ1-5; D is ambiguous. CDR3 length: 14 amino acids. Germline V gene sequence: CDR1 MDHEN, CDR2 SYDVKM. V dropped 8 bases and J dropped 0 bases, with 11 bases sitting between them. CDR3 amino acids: CASRLMSSNQPQHF. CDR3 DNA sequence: TGTGCCAGCCGCCTTATGAGTAGCAATCAGCCCCAGCATTTT.

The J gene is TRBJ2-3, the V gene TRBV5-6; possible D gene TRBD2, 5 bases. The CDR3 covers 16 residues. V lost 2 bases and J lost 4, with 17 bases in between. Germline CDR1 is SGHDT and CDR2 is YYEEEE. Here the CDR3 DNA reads TGTGCCAGCAGCTTAGATCGGGGTCCTTTCCCAGATACGCAGTATTTT. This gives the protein CASSLDRGPFPDTQYF.

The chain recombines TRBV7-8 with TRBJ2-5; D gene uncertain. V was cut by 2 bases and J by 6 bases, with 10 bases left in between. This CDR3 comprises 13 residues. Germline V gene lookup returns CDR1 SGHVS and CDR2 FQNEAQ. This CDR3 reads CASSLRVRQTQYF. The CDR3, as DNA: TGTGCCAGCAGCTTAAGGGTTCGGCAGACCCAGTACTTC.

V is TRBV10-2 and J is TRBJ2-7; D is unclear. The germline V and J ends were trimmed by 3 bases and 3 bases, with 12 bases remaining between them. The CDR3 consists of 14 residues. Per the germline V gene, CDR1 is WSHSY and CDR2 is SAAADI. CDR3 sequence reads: CASSDPSTGYEQYF. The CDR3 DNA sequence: TGCGCCAGCAGTGACCCGTCCACGGGCTACGAGCAGTACTTC.

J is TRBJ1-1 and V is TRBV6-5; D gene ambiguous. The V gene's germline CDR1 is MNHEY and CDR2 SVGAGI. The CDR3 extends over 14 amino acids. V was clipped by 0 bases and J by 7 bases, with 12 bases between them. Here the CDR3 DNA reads TGTGCCAGCAGTTACTCGAGGTCCACGAGTGAAGCTTTCTTT. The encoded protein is CASSYSRSTSEAFF.

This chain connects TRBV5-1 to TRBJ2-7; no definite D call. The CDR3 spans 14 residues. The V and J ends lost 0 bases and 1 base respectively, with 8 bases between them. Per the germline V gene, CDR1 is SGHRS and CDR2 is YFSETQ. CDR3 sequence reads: CASSLDLRSYEQYF. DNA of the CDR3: TGCGCCAGCAGCTTGGATCTCCGTTCCTACGAGCAGTACTTC.

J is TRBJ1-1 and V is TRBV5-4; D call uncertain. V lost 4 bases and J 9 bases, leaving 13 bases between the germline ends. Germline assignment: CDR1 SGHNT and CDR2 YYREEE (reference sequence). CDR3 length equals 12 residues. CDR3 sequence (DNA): TGTGCCAGCAGCCGAGACGGATTCAAAGCTTTCTTT. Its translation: CASSRDGFKAFF.

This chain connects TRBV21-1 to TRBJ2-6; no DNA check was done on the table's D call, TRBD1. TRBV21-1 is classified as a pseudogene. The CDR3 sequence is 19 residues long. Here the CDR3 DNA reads TGTGCCAGCAGCAAAGAGGAGCAGGGGGCAGGAGCTGGGGCCAACGTCCTGACTTTC. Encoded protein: CASSKEEQGAGAGANVLTF.

CDR3 bases: TGTGCCAGCAGCCTGGAGAGACAGGGCACAGATACGCAGTATTTT. Protein product: CASSLERQGTDTQYF. The chain carries TRBV14 and TRBJ2-3; tentatively, D is TRBD1 (6 bases). Germline CDR1 is SGHDN and CDR2 is FVKESK. Trimming left V 4 bases short and J 1 base short, with 12 bases between. CDR3 length equals 15 residues.

CDR3 sequence reads: CASSLASGSPGDTQYF. The CDR3 nucleotides read TGTGCCAGCAGCTTAGCCAGCGGGAGTCCCGGAGATACGCAGTATTTT. The J gene is TRBJ2-3, the V gene TRBV7-2; TRBD2 matches 8 bases. The V gene end was trimmed by 0 bases and the J gene end by 5 bases; junction bases not matched to a gene: 7. Germline V CDR1 and CDR2: SGHTA, FQGNSA. The CDR3 sequence is 16 residues long.

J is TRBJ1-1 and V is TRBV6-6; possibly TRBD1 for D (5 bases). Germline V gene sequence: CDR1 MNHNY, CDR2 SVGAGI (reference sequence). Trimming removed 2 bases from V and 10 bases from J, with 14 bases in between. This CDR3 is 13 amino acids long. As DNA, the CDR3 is TGTGCCAGCAGTTACGCGGGGGGTCAAGGAGCTTTCTTT. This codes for CASSYAGGQGAFF.